This TCR beta chain was retrieved from a study of identical twins. About this clonotype itself: Its target is not known.

Study findings and constraints: Memory repertoires lacked the insertion deficit that abundant cord blood beta clonotypes showed.

Per the germline V gene, CDR1 is SEHNR and CDR2 is FQNEAQ (reference sequence). The CDR3 is made up of 15 amino acids. J gave up 4 bases and V 8 bases, and 14 bases lay outside the gene matches. TCRdb reanalysed the 5' RACE reads using MiXCR and keeps one entry per CDR3 protein. The sample lists roughly 1.6 million distinct CDR3 sequences; 25% to 35% were seen once. The sequence was obtained from a newborn girl in good health. The chain couples TRBV7-9 to TRBJ2-7, with 7 bases aligning to TRBD2. What was sequenced was cord blood. For the CDR3, the DNA is TGTGCCAGCCTACAAGTCGGGCCGGGAGGTTACGAGCAGTACTTC. It specifies CASLQVGPGGYEQYF.